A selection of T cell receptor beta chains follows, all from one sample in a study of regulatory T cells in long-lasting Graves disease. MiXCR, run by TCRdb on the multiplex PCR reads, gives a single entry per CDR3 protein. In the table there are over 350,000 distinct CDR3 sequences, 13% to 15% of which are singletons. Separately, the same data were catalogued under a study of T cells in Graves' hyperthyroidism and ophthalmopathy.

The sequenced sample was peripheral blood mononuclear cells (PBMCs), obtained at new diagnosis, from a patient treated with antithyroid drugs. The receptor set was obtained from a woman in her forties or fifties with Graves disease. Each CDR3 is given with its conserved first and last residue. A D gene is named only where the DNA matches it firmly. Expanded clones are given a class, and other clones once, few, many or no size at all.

TGCGCCAGCAGCTTAGAGACGGGACATGCGGGCGCTGAAGCTTTCTTT | CASSLETGHAGAEAFF | TRBJ1-1 | many | TRBV5-1 | NA
TGTGCCAGCAGCTTGGCCGGGGGACTAGCGTTCAGTGAGCAGTTCTTC | CASSLAGGLAFSEQFF | TRBJ2-1 | NA | TRBV5-4 | TRBD2
TGTGCCAGCAGTTACTCCGGGACTCGGTACTTC | CASSYSGTRYF | TRBJ2-5 | many | TRBV28 | NA
TGTGCCAGTAGTATAGTTGGTCGGTACTCTGGAAACACCATATATTTT | CASSIVGRYSGNTIYF | TRBJ1-3 | few | TRBV19 | NA
TGCGCCAGCAGCTTGGTTGCGGGAGAAAACGAGCAGTACTTC | CASSLVAGENEQYF | TRBJ2-7 | few | TRBV5-1 | TRBD2
TGCAGCGTGGCCCACAGGCTAGCGGGAGACAATGAGCAGTTCTTC | CSVAHRLAGDNEQFF | TRBJ2-1 | many | TRBV29-1 | TRBD2
TGTGCCAGCTCACCGGGCAGGGCCTTCTACGAGCAGTACTTC | CASSPGRAFYEQYF | TRBJ2-7 | NA | TRBV18 | NA
TGTGCCAGCAGTTATCGGGTCGAGGCTTTCTTT | CASSYRVEAFF | TRBJ1-1 | many | TRBV28 | NA
TGCGCCAGCAGCAAAGGACAGGGCGATCAGCCCCAGCATTTT | CASSKGQGDQPQHF | TRBJ1-5 | many | TRBV5-1 | TRBD1
TGTGCCAGCAGCCACCCCGATGAGGGTGAATACTCCTACGAGCAGTACTTC | CASSHPDEGEYSYEQYF | TRBJ2-7 | few | TRBV7-9 | NA
TGTGCCAGCAGCCTCCGGGACAGGGGGAACTATGGCTACACCTTC | CASSLRDRGNYGYTF | TRBJ1-2 | many | TRBV13 | TRBD1
TGCGCCAGCAGCTGGGGGGGGACGGCTAATGAAAAACTGTTTTTT | CASSWGGTANEKLFF | TRBJ1-4 | NA | TRBV5-1 | NA
TGTGCCAGCAGTTTTAGCAGTGGGCAGTTCTTC | CASSFSSGQFF | TRBJ2-1 | few | TRBV6-9 | NA
TGTGCCAGCGCAGGGCGGGAGGGGTATAGCAATCAGCCCCAGCATTTT | CASAGREGYSNQPQHF | TRBJ1-5 | NA | TRBV27 | NA
TGCGCCAGCAGTGAGACGGGAGCCCCCTACAATGAGCAGTTCTTC | CASSETGAPYNEQFF | TRBJ2-1 | NA | TRBV10-1 | NA
TGCAGTGCTACCCGGGACAGGGGTATTGTAGGGGAGCTGTTTTTT | CSATRDRGIVGELFF | TRBJ2-2 | NA | TRBV20-1 | TRBD1
TGTGCCAGCAGCCTCCTGGGACTAGCGGTAACAGATACGCAGTATTTT | CASSLLGLAVTDTQYF | TRBJ2-3 | many | TRBV7-2 | TRBD2
TGTGCCAGCAGCCCCCAGGCCAACTATAATTCACCCCTCCACTTT | CASSPQANYNSPLHF | TRBJ1-6 | NA | TRBV5-4 | NA
TGTGCCACCAGTCCTTCCAGCGGGAGCTCCTACGAGCAGTACTTC | CATSPSSGSSYEQYF | TRBJ2-7 | few | TRBV24-1 | TRBD2
TGTGCCAGCACGGGGACACAAGATGAAAAACTGTTTTTT | CASTGTQDEKLFF | TRBJ1-4 | few | TRBV5-5 | NA
TGTGCCAGTAGCGAGGGGGACAGGGGCGTCTACGAGCAGTACTTC | CASSEGDRGVYEQYF | TRBJ2-7 | NA | TRBV19 | TRBD1
TGTGCCAGCAGCTGGGACAGAAATACGCAGTATTTT | CASSWDRNTQYF | TRBJ2-3 | NA | TRBV5-4 | TRBD1
TGTGCCATCAATCCGGGACAGGGAGCCTACGAGCAGTACTTC | CAINPGQGAYEQYF | TRBJ2-7 | NA | TRBV10-3 | TRBD1
TGTGCCAGCAGTCGATCCGGGACACAGAATCAGCCCCAGCATTTT | CASSRSGTQNQPQHF | TRBJ1-5 | many | TRBV28 | NA
TGTGCCAGCAGTTTACGGGGCGCGACAGGGGGCCTGTACGAGCAGTACTTC | CASSLRGATGGLYEQYF | TRBJ2-7 | NA | TRBV27 | TRBD1
TGTGCCAGCGAGTTCACGAACTCCTACAATGAGCAGTTCTTC | CASEFTNSYNEQFF | TRBJ2-1 | many | TRBV12-3/TRBV12-4 | NA
TGTGCCAGCAGTGACGCCTACGAGCAGTACTTC | CASSDAYEQYF | TRBJ2-7 | many | TRBV28 | NA
TGCGCCAGCAGCTGGGGGGGGGGCGCGTCCTACGAGCAGTACTTC | CASSWGGGASYEQYF | TRBJ2-7 | many | TRBV5-1 | NA